This T cell receptor (beta chain) was documented in a study of blood T cell repertoires in COVID-19. Study information: Specimens from acute and convalescent COVID-19 originated in the United States, Italy and Spain. T cells, B-cell-depleted T cells, or PBMCs supplied cDNA or gDNA.

Patients of the Seattle cohort, enrolled during active infection, were followed longitudinally. V was shortened by 1 base and J by 0 bases, with 10 bases between the two germline ends. CDR3 length equals 16 residues. Looked up from germline, CDR1 is SGHTA and CDR2 is FQGNSA. Original processing notes: Estimation of nucleated cell counts relied on the amplification of reference gene primers. Profiled with immunoSEQ multiplex PCR; TCRdb holds only in-frame clones, not every one. Clone size and the V and J calls come from that table; the DNA yielded D and trimming. The sample has about 220,000 clones; approximately 85% are singletons.

The sequence was obtained from a woman aged 65 to 85 with COVID-19, enrolled during active disease. The source material was peripheral blood. V usage is TRBV7-2 and J usage is TRBJ1-5; D remains ambiguous. This CDR3 is CASSLVAGYSNQPQHF. In nucleotides, the CDR3 is TGTGCCAGCAGCTTAGTGGCAGGCTATAGCAATCAGCCCCAGCATTTT.